These 16 T cell receptor beta chains share one sample of origin, sequenced in a study of blood T cell repertoires in COVID-19. TCRdb's copy holds only in-frame clones and misses some; the assay was immunoSEQ multiplex PCR. The table shows about 29,000 clones, with 85% to 90% occurring only once. The sample consisted of peripheral blood. These TCRs come from a human donor with active COVID-19. The donor label of this sample is uncertain.

The chain links TRBV7-4 to TRBJ1-4; D possibly corresponds to TRBD1 (5 bases). Germline V gene sequence: CDR1 SGHVT, CDR2 SQSDAQ. V dropped 5 bases and J dropped 4 bases, with 23 bases sitting between them. The CDR3 extends over 18 amino acids. The CDR3 reads CASSPPAGGAVINEKLFF. In DNA, the CDR3 is TGTGCCAGCAGCCCCCCAGCGGGGGGTGCGGTGATTAATGAAAAACTGTTTTTT.

The gene calls are TRBV18 and TRBJ2-3; 7 bases line up with TRBD2. The germline V gene has CDR1 KGHSH and CDR2 LQKENI. The CDR3 consists of 17 residues. J gave up 4 bases and V 0 bases, and 10 bases lay outside the gene matches. Here the CDR3 DNA reads TGTGCCAGCTCACCACCGATGTGGGAGGGCCTTGCAGATACGCAGTATTTT. Protein product: CASSPPMWEGLADTQYF.

This chain connects TRBV3-1 (or the pseudogene TRBV3-2) to TRBJ2-1, with no clear D. The CDR3 sequence is 17 residues long. Germline lookup yields CDR1 LGHDT and CDR2 YNNKEL (reference sequence). Trimming took 0 bases from V and 6 from J, leaving 18 bases between them. CDR3 DNA sequence: TGTGCCAGCAGCCAAGAGCTAAGCATCCCTCTTCCCAATGAGCAGTTCTTC. Translating gives CASSQELSIPLPNEQFF.

The genes are TRBV6-1 and TRBJ1-6, with D unresolved. This CDR3 is built from 13 residues. The V and J ends lost 1 base and 10 bases respectively, with 8 bases between them. Looked up from germline, CDR1 is MNHNS and CDR2 is SASEGT. The CDR3 loop reads CASSEEGGSPLHF. CDR3 DNA sequence: TGTGCCAGCAGTGAAGAGGGAGGATCACCCCTCCACTTT.

The chain joins TRBV6-5 to TRBJ1-3, with 7 bases aligning to TRBD1. Trimming took 7 bases from V and 0 from J; bases not matched to a gene: 6. The germline V gene has CDR1 MNHEY and CDR2 SVGAGI. The CDR3 has 15 amino acids. CDR3 loop: CASNLQGSSGNTIYF. The CDR3 bases are TGTGCCAGCAACTTACAGGGGAGCTCTGGAAACACCATATATTTT.

V gene TRBV20-1 combines with J gene TRBJ2-5; 8 nucleotides line up with TRBD2. The CDR3 spans 16 residues. The germline CDR1 and CDR2 sequences are DFQATT and SNEGSKA (reference sequence). The V and J ends lost 3 bases and 7 bases, in that order; junction bases with no gene match: 16. The CDR3 here is CSASSSGHAGGGTQYF. The CDR3 DNA reads as TGCAGTGCTAGTTCCTCTGGGCATGCGGGAGGCGGGACCCAGTACTTC.

The chain joins TRBV18 to TRBJ1-1; unclear D gene. The V end was cut by 2 bases, the J end by 4 bases, with 8 bases between. The CDR3 spans 13 residues. CDR1 KGHSH and CDR2 LQKENI come from the germline V gene. CDR3 in DNA: TGTGCCAGCTCACCAGGGCTCGGCACTGAAGCTTTCTTT. It is translated as CASSPGLGTEAFF.

V is TRBV7-2 and J is TRBJ2-3, with a tentative D call TRBD1 (6 bases). The ends were cut back, 2 bases at V and 5 bases at J, with 11 bases in the middle. The CDR3 is 14 amino acids. Germline CDR1 reads SGHTA; CDR2 reads FQGNSA. The CDR3: CASSLYRAGDTQYF. Here the CDR3 DNA reads TGTGCCAGCAGCTTATACAGGGCGGGAGATACGCAGTATTTT.

The gene calls are TRBV29-1 and TRBJ2-6; D is perhaps TRBD1 (5 bases). This CDR3 is 14 amino acids long. CDR1 and CDR2 from the germline V gene are SQVTM and ANQGSEA. V lost 4 bases, J lost 1 base, and 8 bases lay in between. CDR3 amino acids: CSVAQGSGANVLTF. In DNA, the CDR3 is TGCAGCGTTGCTCAGGGATCTGGGGCCAACGTCCTGACTTTC.

This clone was observed a few times. The identical CDR3 is also encoded by other nucleotide sequences in the sample. V usage is TRBV5-1 and J usage is TRBJ1-2, with D perhaps TRBD1 (6 bases). The CDR3 is 13 residues long. Germline CDR1 and CDR2: SGHRS and YFSETQ. Trimming removed 2 bases at V and 2 bases at J, with 7 bases between. This CDR3 is CASSLDRNYGYTF. CDR3 sequence (DNA): TGCGCCAGCAGCTTAGACAGGAACTATGGCTACACCTTC.

The chain recombines TRBV4-1 with TRBJ1-1; 9 bases map to TRBD1. Germline assignment: CDR1 MGHRA and CDR2 YSYEKL. The CDR3 loop spans 16 amino acids. V trimming: 3 bases; J trimming: 3 bases; junction bases outside the gene matches: 8. CDR3 amino acids: CASSQWTGVDYTEAFF. In nucleotides, the CDR3 is TGCGCCAGCAGCCAGTGGACAGGGGTTGATTACACTGAAGCTTTCTTT.

This chain joins TRBV28 and TRBJ2-7, with 8 positions matching TRBD2. The germline gives CDR1 MDHEN, CDR2 SYDVKM. Unmatched junction bases numbered 11, after V lost 4 bases and J lost 3 bases. The CDR3 is 16 residues long. In DNA, the CDR3 is TGTGCCAGCAGTTCCACCACGCAGCGGGAGAACTACGAGCAGTACTTC. Its translation is CASSSTTQRENYEQYF.

The chain recombines TRBV4-3 with TRBJ1-1; 7 bases are shared with TRBD1. The V and J ends lost 1 base and 5 bases, in that order; junction bases with no gene match: 4. The germline gives CDR1 LGHNA, CDR2 YSLEER. This CDR3 is built from 14 residues. CDR3 loop: CASSQAGGLTEAFF. The CDR3, as DNA: TGCGCCAGCAGCCAAGCAGGGGGGTTGACTGAAGCTTTCTTT.

This clone was seen only once. Mismatch with germline at one junction end may stem from a read error. This chain joins TRBV7-6 and TRBJ1-2, with 8 bases aligning to TRBD1. CDR3 length equals 15 residues. Germline loops: CDR1 SGHVS, CDR2 FNYEAQ. The CDR3: CASTLGQGGHYGYTF. The CDR3 DNA is TGTGCCAGCACCTTAGGACAGGGAGGACACTATGGCTACACCTTC. The complete variable domain, with remaining parts taken from reference TRBV7-6 and TRBJ1-2, reads GAGVSQSPRYKVTKRGQDVALRCDPISGHVSLYWYRQALGQGPEFLTYFNYEAQQDKSGLPNDRFSAERPEGSISTLTIQRTEQRDSAMYRCASTLGQGGHYGYTFGSGTRLTVV.

The chain uses TRBV10-2 and TRBJ2-3; 9 bases agree with TRBD2. Per the germline V gene, CDR1 is WSHSY and CDR2 is SAAADI. The length of the CDR3 is 17 residues. Trimming at V came to 0 bases and at J to 1 base, leaving 5 bases not matched to a gene. This CDR3 reads CASSESVSSGGTDTQYF. CDR3 nucleotides: TGCGCCAGCAGTGAGTCGGTTTCTAGCGGGGGCACAGATACGCAGTATTTT.

This clone was observed a few times. This rearrangement joins TRBV5-1 to TRBJ2-1; 12 nucleotides align to TRBD2. The CDR3 spans 15 residues. The trim removed 4 bases at V and 5 bases at J, leaving 4 bases unmatched. The germline V gene has CDR1 SGHRS and CDR2 YFSETQ. CDR3 in DNA: TGCGCCAGCAGCCCCAGGACTAGCGGGGACAATGAGCAGTTCTTC. Its protein product is CASSPRTSGDNEQFF.